These 20 T cell receptor beta chains were all obtained from the same sample, sequenced in a study of T cells in Graves' hyperthyroidism and ophthalmopathy (dated by TCRdb to the late 2010s). Library preparation used multiplex PCR. TCRdb lists the instrument as Illumina HiSeq 2000. TCR beta CDR3 regions were amplified from RNA transcripts. The first round of RT-PCR for the TCR CDR3 was performed with the HTBI primer set and the Qiagen OneStep RT-PCR kit. In-frame beta chains were kept once TCRdb had trimmed the public reads at Q25 with fastp and called clones with MiXCR. One record per CDR3 amino acid sequence lists the most common genes and DNA. The sample table shows hundreds of thousands of distinct CDR3 sequences, and approximately 13% are seen once. The ten largest clones capture 9.2% of the sample. Sequencing used blood. Receptors were obtained from a woman aged 18-30 years with Graves' hyperthyroidism.

In its sample, this clonotype was seen many times. J is TRBJ2-2 and V is TRBV11-2; D might be TRBD1 (6 bases). The germline gives CDR1 SGHAT, CDR2 FQNNGV. Trimming took 6 bases from V and 6 from J, leaving 17 bases between them. CDR3 length: 15 amino acids. CDR3 protein: CASRPYRERAGELFF. CDR3 nucleotide sequence: TGTGCCAGCAGGCCGTACAGGGAGAGGGCCGGGGAGCTGTTTTTT.

The J gene is TRBJ2-1, the V gene TRBV29-1; D is perhaps TRBD1 (5 bases). Germline V lookup: CDR1 SQVTM, CDR2 ANQGSEA. V lost 2 bases to trimming and J lost 4 bases, with 6 bases between them. The CDR3 has 12 amino acids. The CDR3 DNA sequence: TGCAGCGTTGAACGACAGTACAATGAGCAGTTCTTC. Its translation: CSVERQYNEQFF.

The table lists this clonotype with a few counts. CDR3: CASSLEGQANYGYTF. The CDR3 DNA sequence: TGCGCCAGCAGCTTGGAAGGGCAGGCTAACTATGGCTACACCTTC. The V and J genes are TRBV5-1 and TRBJ1-2; no firm D call. Germline-derived CDR1 and CDR2 are SGHRS and YFSETQ. V dropped 0 bases and J dropped 0 bases, with 9 bases sitting between them. The CDR3 covers 15 residues. The full variable domain, completed using reference TRBV5-1 and TRBJ1-2, is KAGVTQTPRYLIKTRGQQVTLSCSPISGHRSVSWYQQTPGQGLQFLFEYFSETQRNKGNFPGRFSGRQFSNSRSEMNVSTLELGDSALYLCASSLEGQANYGYTFGSGTRLTVV.

In this sample, this clonotype turned up many times. The chain is built from TRBV7-2 and TRBJ1-2, with unresolved D. The CDR3 has 15 amino acids. Trimming removed 4 bases at V and 0 bases at J, with 12 bases between. From germline, CDR1 is SGHTA and CDR2 FQGNSA. The CDR3 bases are TGTGCCAGCAGCTCTAGTTGGAAAGCTAACTATGGCTACACCTTC. Translated: CASSSSWKANYGYTF. Drawing the rest from reference TRBV7-2 and TRBJ1-2, the complete variable domain is GAGVSQSPSNKVTEKGKDVELRCDPISGHTALYWYRQSLGQGLEFLIYFQGNSAPDKSGLPSDRFSAERTGGSVSTLTIQRTQQEDSAVYLCASSSSWKANYGYTFGSGTRLTVV.

This clonotype was seen many times. The chain employs TRBV11-2 and TRBJ2-3, with D perhaps matching TRBD2 (5 bases). From germline, CDR1 is SGHAT and CDR2 FQNNGV. The CDR3 totals 14 residues. The V end was cut by 2 bases, the J end by 8 bases, with 14 bases between. This CDR3 reads CASSLTELAATQYF. Here the CDR3 DNA reads TGTGCCAGCAGCTTAACTGAGCTAGCAGCTACGCAGTATTTT.

This clonotype was recorded many times. V gene TRBV7-9 combines with J gene TRBJ2-7; D gene unclear. The germline V gene has CDR1 SEHNR and CDR2 FQNEAQ (reference sequence). CDR3 size: 16 residues. Trimming pared 5 bases from V and 4 bases from J, leaving 21 bases between. The CDR3 spells CASSLGGNLREYEQYF. The CDR3 DNA follows: TGTGCCAGCAGCCTGGGTGGGAACCTACGAGAGTACGAGCAGTACTTC.

There are a few counts of this clonotype. The chain is built from TRBV24-1 and TRBJ2-1; 9 positions match TRBD1. The CDR3 length is 19 residues. V lost 6 bases to trimming and J lost 8 bases; unmatched junction nucleotides: 22. Germline assignment: CDR1 KGHDR and CDR2 SFDVKD. CDR3 nucleotide sequence: TGTGCCACCAGTCAGACCGGGACAGGGCTCTCATCAGGGAGGGATGAGCAGTTCTTC. It codes for CATSQTGTGLSSGRDEQFF.

The genes are TRBV4-2 and TRBJ2-1; possible D gene TRBD2, 6 bases. This CDR3 comprises 16 residues. Germline CDR1 reads LGHNA; CDR2 reads YNFKEQ. V was trimmed by 5 bases and J by 8 bases, leaving 22 bases between them. Written as DNA, the CDR3 is TGTGCCAGCAGCGTAGACTTCGCGGGAAGAGGAGATGAGCAGTTCTTC. Its translation is CASSVDFAGRGDEQFF.

A note on this clonotype: A clone one base away is much larger, so this may be a read error. V is TRBV28 and J is TRBJ1-6; D unresolved. There are 15 residues in the CDR3. Germline V CDR1 and CDR2: MDHEN, SYDVKM. This CDR3 is CASSLDNSYNSPLQF. DNA for the CDR3: TGTGCCAGCAGTTTGGATAACTCCTATAATTCACCCCTCCAGTTT.

This clonotype was picked up many times. The J gene is TRBJ1-2, the V gene TRBV12-3 or TRBV12-4; D possibly corresponds to TRBD1 (5 bases). This CDR3 spans 14 amino acids. V lost 5 bases to trimming and J lost 4 bases, with 14 bases between them. Here the CDR3 reads CASSTGPMIYGYTF. The CDR3, as DNA: TGTGCCAGCAGTACGGGACCGATGATCTATGGCTACACCTTC.

This clonotype has a handful of counts. The rearrangement links TRBV7-9 to TRBJ1-3; tentative D call: TRBD1 (5 bases). V gave up 6 bases and J gave up 4 bases, with 13 bases separating them. The CDR3 is 14 amino acids. Germline CDR1 is SEHNR and CDR2 is FQNEAQ (reference sequence). CDR3 protein: CASRPGGMGNTIYF. Written as DNA, the CDR3 is TGTGCCAGCAGACCGGGGGGGATGGGAAACACCATATATTTT.

The gene calls are TRBV20-1 and TRBJ2-5; 11 nucleotides match TRBD2. Germline CDR1 DFQATT, CDR2 SNEGSKA (reference sequence). CDR3 length equals 13 residues. V lost 5 bases and J lost 1; bases outside the gene matches: 0. DNA of the CDR3: TGCAGTGCTCTAGCGGGGGGCCAAGAGACCCAGTACTTC. Translating it yields CSALAGGQETQYF.

A word on this clonotype: An end of the junction does not agree with germline; a read error may underlie this. V usage is TRBV7-3 and J usage is TRBJ2-1; D gene uncertain. Germline CDR1 SGHTA, CDR2 FQGTGA. The CDR3 is 14 amino acids. CDR3 protein: CASSSEFGNNDQFF. In nucleotides, the CDR3 is TGCGCCAGCAGCTCTGAGTTTGGGAACAATGACCAGTTCTTC.

In this sample, this clonotype turned up once. The V call is TRBV28, the J call TRBJ2-7; 9 nucleotides match TRBD2. CDR3 size: 14 residues. Trimming cost V 4 bases and J 3 bases; bases outside gene matches: 4. The V gene's germline CDR1 is MDHEN and CDR2 SYDVKM. CDR3 DNA sequence: TGTGCCAGCAGTTCGACTAGCGGTCTCTACGAGCAGTACTTC. Translation: CASSSTSGLYEQYF.

In this sample, this clonotype turned up many times. The chain combines TRBV2 with TRBJ1-1, with D possibly being TRBD1 (5 bases). The CDR3 contains 15 residues. Trimming took off 10 bases at V and 5 bases at J, with 23 bases between the two ends. CDR1 is SNHLY, CDR2 FYNNEI, per germline. This CDR3 is CATGPGGTRETEAFF. DNA for the CDR3: TGTGCCACCGGGCCGGGCGGGACGAGGGAAACTGAAGCTTTCTTT.

The table lists this clonotype with many counts. This chain connects TRBV6-4 to TRBJ1-1; possible D gene TRBD1, 5 bases. V was cut by 2 bases and J by 8 bases, with 9 bases left in between. The CDR3 covers 12 residues. Germline CDR1 reads MRHNA; CDR2 reads SNTAGT. The CDR3 reads CASSDESGEAFF. The CDR3, as DNA: TGTGCCAGCAGTGACGAATCAGGGGAAGCTTTCTTT.

V and J are TRBV7-8 and TRBJ2-1, with D possibly matching TRBD2 (5 bases). The CDR3 consists of 16 residues. V was shortened by 5 bases and J by 0 bases, with 14 bases between the two germline ends. Germline V gene data show CDR1 as SGHVS and CDR2 as FQNEAQ. The CDR3 protein is CASSPNHGDSYNEQFF. Written as DNA, the CDR3 is TGTGCCAGCAGCCCCAATCACGGGGACTCCTACAATGAGCAGTTCTTC.

There are many counts of this clonotype. The chain links TRBV27 to TRBJ2-2; TRBD2 aligns across 7 bases. Germline V gene data show CDR1 as MNHEY and CDR2 as SMNVEV (reference sequence). V was pared by 3 bases and J by 7 bases, with 5 bases of the junction left unmatched. The CDR3 contains 14 residues. The CDR3 nucleotides are TGTGCCAGCAGTTTTCGGCGGGAGTTCGGGGAGCTGTTTTTT. Its translation is CASSFRREFGELFF.

This clonotype has a count of ten or more. The CDR3, as DNA: TGTGCCAGCAGCCCCGGCCCTAGGAGAGAGCAGTACTTC. Translating gives CASSPGPRREQYF. The chain uses TRBV11-3 and TRBJ2-7; D remains ambiguous. The CDR3 spans 13 residues. With 5 bases removed from V and 7 bases from J, the gap between germline ends came to 15 bases. Germline lookup yields CDR1 SGHNT and CDR2 YENEEA.

This clonotype was counted at least ten times. This chain links TRBV28 with TRBJ1-4; a possible D gene is TRBD1 (5 bases). This CDR3 comprises 16 residues. The ends were cut back, 3 bases at V and 0 bases at J, with 11 bases in the middle. Germline lookup yields CDR1 MDHEN and CDR2 SYDVKM. CDR3 sequence reads: CASSFQGFATNEKLFF. The CDR3, as DNA: TGTGCCAGCAGTTTTCAGGGTTTTGCAACTAATGAAAAACTGTTTTTT.